One and the same sample provided the 25 T cell receptor beta chains below, sequenced in a study of blood T cell repertoires in COVID-19. Produced via immunoSEQ multiplex PCR; TCRdb's table is partial and in-frame only. In the table there are about 120,000 clones, 70% to 75% of which are singletons. Sequencing input: peripheral blood. These receptors all come from a man in his 60s with acute or convalescent COVID-19.

V usage is TRBV24-1 and J usage is TRBJ1-2; D not resolved. The CDR3 is made up of 13 amino acids. Germline-derived CDR1 and CDR2 are KGHDR and SFDVKD. The germline V and J ends were trimmed by 7 bases and 8 bases, with 16 bases remaining between them. The CDR3 nucleotides are TGTGCCACCAGCCAACCAGGATCGGGGGGCTACACCTTC. This sequence encodes CATSQPGSGGYTF.

The rearrangement links TRBV6-6 to TRBJ2-1; 16 nucleotides agree with TRBD2. The trim removed 5 bases at V and 9 bases at J, leaving 13 bases unmatched. Germline CDR1 MNHNY, CDR2 SVGAGI (reference sequence). The CDR3 loop spans 18 amino acids. Written as DNA, the CDR3 is TGTGCCAGCAGTCCCCAAAGATCCGGGACTAGCGGGAGGGGTGAGCAGTTCTTC. This encodes CASSPQRSGTSGRGEQFF.

V gene TRBV6-5 combines with J gene TRBJ2-7; 7 bases agree with TRBD2. From germline, CDR1 is MNHEY and CDR2 SVGAGI. J gave up 2 bases and V 5 bases, and 9 bases lay outside the gene matches. This CDR3 is built from 15 residues. The chain's CDR3 is CASSRQPGTTYEQYF. The DNA of the CDR3 is TGTGCCAGCAGTAGACAACCGGGGACTACCTACGAGCAGTACTTC.

This clone showed up just once. The gene calls are TRBV6-5 and TRBJ1-2; the match to TRBD1 covers 7 bases. CDR1 and CDR2 (germline): MNHEY, SVGAGI. V was pared by 8 bases and J by 3 bases, with 12 bases of the junction left unmatched. CDR3 length: 15 residues. CDR3 DNA: TGTGCCAGCGAGAGTCGTACAGGGGTATACTATGGCTACACCTTC. This encodes CASESRTGVYYGYTF.

CDR3 coding DNA: TGTGCCAGCAGGTTACTTAGGACAGGGCGCTCCCCTGGGCTCACCGGGGAGCTGTTTTTT. Its translation: CASRLLRTGRSPGLTGELFF. This chain joins TRBV27 and TRBJ2-2; 8 nucleotides agree with TRBD1. CDR3 length: 20 residues. The trim removed 6 bases at V and 4 bases at J, leaving 22 bases unmatched. CDR1 MNHEY and CDR2 SMNVEV come from the germline V gene (reference sequence).

This chain links TRBV30 with TRBJ1-1; D remains ambiguous. The CDR3 runs 13 residues. CDR1 is GTSNPN and CDR2 is SVGIG in the germline V gene (reference sequence). V was clipped by 5 bases and J by 1 base, with 11 bases between them. The CDR3 loop is CAWSANQNTEAFF. CDR3 DNA: TGTGCCTGGTCCGCTAATCAGAACACTGAAGCTTTCTTT.

This chain links TRBV7-9 with TRBJ1-1, with unresolved D. V lost 2 bases, J lost 1 base, and 5 bases lay in between. CDR3 length: 13 residues. Germline V gene data show CDR1 as SEHNR and CDR2 as FQNEAQ (reference sequence). CDR3 sequence: CASSLRGNTEAFF. Written as DNA, the CDR3 is TGTGCCAGCAGCTTACGCGGGAACACTGAAGCTTTCTTT.

V is TRBV30 and J is TRBJ1-2; a weak D match, TRBD1 (6 bases). Germline loops: CDR1 GTSNPN, CDR2 SVGIG (reference sequence). Between the trimmed V and J ends, which lost 2 bases and 7 bases, there was a span of 8 bases. The CDR3 is 11 residues long. CDR3 in amino acids: CAWSTGFGYTF. CDR3 DNA sequence: TGTGCCTGGAGTACAGGGTTTGGCTACACCTTC.

This chain uses TRBV24-1 with TRBJ2-1, with 9 bases that match TRBD2. Trimming took 5 bases from V and 9 from J; bases not matched to a gene: 10. The CDR3 totals 15 residues. The germline gives CDR1 KGHDR, CDR2 SFDVKD. The DNA for the CDR3 is TGTGCCACCAGTGGTACCGCGGGGGGGCGGAGTGAGCAGTTCTTC. Amino acids: CATSGTAGGRSEQFF.

This sequence joins TRBV2 and TRBJ1-1, with 10 bases lining up with TRBD1. Germline CDR1 is SNHLY and CDR2 is FYNNEI. V lost 8 bases and J lost 4; bases outside the gene matches: 16. The CDR3 contains 17 residues. CDR3 protein: CASRNLDRGLHSTEAFF. The CDR3 DNA reads TGTGCCAGCCGAAACCTTGACAGGGGGCTGCATAGCACTGAAGCTTTCTTT.

This clone has more than one count but fewer than ten. This chain connects TRBV5-1 to TRBJ1-3; the match to TRBD1 covers 10 bases. Germline V lookup: CDR1 SGHRS, CDR2 YFSETQ. V lost 0 bases to trimming and J lost 3 bases; unmatched junction nucleotides: 6. The CDR3 sequence is 17 residues long. The CDR3 sequence is CASSLGRDRGNGNTIYF. The CDR3 DNA is TGCGCCAGCAGCTTGGGACGGGACAGGGGTAATGGAAACACCATATATTTT.

V usage is TRBV19 and J usage is TRBJ1-2, with TRBD1 matching 12 bases. V dropped 5 bases and J dropped 7; count of bases not matched to a gene: 11. Germline CDR1 and CDR2: LNHDA and SQIVND (reference sequence). This CDR3 spans 16 amino acids. In DNA, the CDR3 is TGTGCCAGTAGTCCGAGACCGGGACAGGGGGCCGTTGGCTACACCTTC. The encoded protein is CASSPRPGQGAVGYTF.

This sequence joins TRBV7-8 and TRBJ1-2; maybe TRBD1 (5 bases). The ends were cut back, 1 base at V and 6 bases at J, with 15 bases in the middle. The germline gives CDR1 SGHVS, CDR2 FQNEAQ. The CDR3 covers 15 residues. The CDR3 DNA follows: TGTGCCAGCAGCTTAGATAATCGGGGGGTGAATGGCTACACCTTC. It codes for CASSLDNRGVNGYTF.

The V call is TRBV27, the J call TRBJ2-2; the match to TRBD2 covers 13 bases. Germline lookup yields CDR1 MNHEY and CDR2 SMNVEV (reference sequence). Unmatched junction bases numbered 7, after V lost 3 bases and J lost 0 bases. The CDR3 extends over 19 amino acids. The chain's CDR3 is CASSFRWTSGGTNTGELFF. The CDR3 region has the DNA TGTGCCAGCAGTTTCCGGTGGACTAGCGGGGGAACGAACACCGGGGAGCTGTTTTTT.

The sample holds a few counts of this clone. V usage is TRBV11-2 and J usage is TRBJ1-5; the D is unclear. The CDR3 covers 14 residues. The germline V and J ends were trimmed by 5 bases and 1 base, with 9 bases remaining between them. The germline CDR1 and CDR2 sequences are SGHAT and FQNNGV. CDR3 coding DNA: TGTGCCAGCAGCCCCAGTCCAAGCAATCAGCCCCAGCATTTT. As protein: CASSPSPSNQPQHF.

The chain couples TRBV18 to TRBJ1-5; 8 bases fit TRBD1. The CDR3 spans 14 residues. After removal of 6 bases from V and 4 bases from J, the junction contained 5 bases not matched to a gene. CDR1 is KGHSH and CDR2 is LQKENI in the germline V gene. The CDR3 nucleotides read TGTGCCAGCTCGCCGAACAGGGGGAATCAGCCCCAGCATTTT. Translation gives CASSPNRGNQPQHF.

The rearrangement joins TRBV7-9 to TRBJ1-2; D might be TRBD1 (5 bases). With 6 bases removed from V and 6 bases from J, the gap between germline ends came to 20 bases. Germline CDR1 SEHNR, CDR2 FQNEAQ (reference sequence). This CDR3 has 15 residues. The CDR3 spells CASSPSRGQGNGYTF. In nucleotides, the CDR3 is TGTGCCAGCAGTCCTAGTAGGGGCCAGGGCAATGGCTACACCTTC.

V is TRBV7-8 and J is TRBJ2-5; the match to TRBD2 covers 7 bases. Trimming at V came to 2 bases and at J to 4 bases, leaving 7 bases not matched to a gene. Germline CDR1 reads SGHVS; CDR2 reads FQNEAQ. The CDR3 loop spans 15 amino acids. The CDR3 region has the DNA TGTGCCAGCAGCTTATCAACGGGAGGAAGAGAGACCCAGTACTTC. Residues: CASSLSTGGRETQYF.

The V and J genes are TRBV18 and TRBJ1-2; 11 bases are shared with TRBD1. V shed 3 bases, J shed 8 bases, and the junction held 2 bases outside the gene matches. The CDR3 has 13 residues. The germline V gene has CDR1 KGHSH and CDR2 LQKENI. The CDR3, as DNA: TGTGCCAGCTCACCCGGACAGGGGGCAGGCTACACCTTC. It specifies CASSPGQGAGYTF.

This chain joins TRBV29-1 and TRBJ2-6; 7 nucleotides align to TRBD1. This CDR3 has 17 amino acids. With V trimmed by 6 bases and J by 4 bases, 15 bases remained unmatched. Per the germline V gene, CDR1 is SQVTM and CDR2 is ANQGSEA. The CDR3 reads CSVEDRRTVVGANVLTF. In DNA, the CDR3 is TGCAGCGTCGAGGACAGGCGGACGGTGGTCGGGGCCAACGTCCTGACTTTC.

Here the CDR3 DNA reads TGTGCCAGCAGCGAGAGGACAGGGGGGAGCTATGGCTACACCTTC. Amino acids: CASSERTGGSYGYTF. The chain combines TRBV7-2 with TRBJ1-2, with TRBD1 matching 10 bases. The length of the CDR3 is 15 residues. Germline V gene lookup returns CDR1 SGHTA and CDR2 FQGNSA. The junction had 7 bases not matched to a gene; V was cut back by 5 bases and J by 4 bases. The full variable domain, its missing parts supplied by reference TRBV7-2 and TRBJ1-2, is GAGVSQSPSNKVTEKGKDVELRCDPISGHTALYWYRQSLGQGLEFLIYFQGNSAPDKSGLPSDRFSAERTGGSVSTLTIQRTQQEDSAVYLCASSERTGGSYGYTFGSGTRLTVV.

The chain recombines TRBV5-1 with TRBJ2-7; TRBD2 matches 10 bases. Germline V CDR1 and CDR2: SGHRS, YFSETQ. This CDR3 region has 18 residues. V shed 4 bases, J shed 4 bases, and the junction held 17 bases outside the gene matches. As DNA, the CDR3 is TGCGCCAGCAGCCCCCTGCCTAGCGGGGGCCCTCTCTTATACGAGCAGTACTTC. Translating gives CASSPLPSGGPLLYEQYF. Based on the CDR3 plus reference TRBV5-1 and TRBJ2-7, the full variable domain is KAGVTQTPRYLIKTRGQQVTLSCSPISGHRSVSWYQQTPGQGLQFLFEYFSETQRNKGNFPGRFSGRQFSNSRSEMNVSTLELGDSALYLCASSPLPSGGPLLYEQYFGPGTRLTVT.

This chain uses TRBV18 with TRBJ2-7; 12 bases fit TRBD2. Per the germline V gene, CDR1 is KGHSH and CDR2 is LQKENI. The trim removed 0 bases at V and 3 bases at J, leaving 6 bases unmatched. The length of the CDR3 is 17 residues. The CDR3 nucleotides are TGTGCCAGCTCACCACCCACGACTAGCGGGAGTTTCTACGAGCAGTACTTC. Its translation: CASSPPTTSGSFYEQYF.

This clone was observed once. This chain joins TRBV6-5 and TRBJ1-2, with D perhaps TRBD1 (6 bases). CDR3 size: 15 residues. V lost 6 bases and J lost 4, with 18 bases in between. Germline V gene lookup returns CDR1 MNHEY and CDR2 SVGAGI. CDR3 in amino acids: CASSETGVTVYGYTF. CDR3 nucleotide sequence: TGTGCCAGCAGCGAGACAGGTGTGACGGTCTATGGCTACACCTTC.

This chain links TRBV19 with TRBJ1-4; perhaps TRBD1 as D (6 bases). The V gene lost 7 bases and the J gene lost 1 base, with 16 bases spanning the gap. Germline CDR1 is LNHDA and CDR2 is SQIVND (reference sequence). The length of the CDR3 is 16 residues. The CDR3 coding sequence is TGTGCCAGTACCGAAAAGGGGGGGAGAACTAATGAAAAACTGTTTTTT. This codes for CASTEKGGRTNEKLFF.